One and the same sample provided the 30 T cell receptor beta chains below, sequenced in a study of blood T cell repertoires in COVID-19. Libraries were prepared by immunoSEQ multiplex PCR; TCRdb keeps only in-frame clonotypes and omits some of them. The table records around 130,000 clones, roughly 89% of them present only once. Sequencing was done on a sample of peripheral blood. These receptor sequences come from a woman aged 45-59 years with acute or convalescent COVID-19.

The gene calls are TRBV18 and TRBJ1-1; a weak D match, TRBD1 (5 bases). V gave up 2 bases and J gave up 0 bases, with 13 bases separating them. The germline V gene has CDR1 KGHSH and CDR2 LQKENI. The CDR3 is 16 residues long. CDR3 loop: CASSPGTDGMNTEAFF. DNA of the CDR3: TGTGCCAGCTCACCAGGGACTGACGGCATGAACACTGAAGCTTTCTTT. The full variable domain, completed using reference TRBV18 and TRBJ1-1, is NAGVMQNPRHLVRRRGQEARLRCSPMKGHSHVYWYRQLPEEGLKFMVYLQKENIIDESGMPKERFSAEFPKEGPSILRIQQVVRGDSAAYFCASSPGTDGMNTEAFFGQGTRLTVV.

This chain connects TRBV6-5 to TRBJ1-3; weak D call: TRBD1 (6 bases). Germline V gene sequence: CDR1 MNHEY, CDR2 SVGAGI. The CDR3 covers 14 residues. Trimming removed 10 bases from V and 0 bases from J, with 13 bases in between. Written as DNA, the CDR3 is TGTGCCACCGTGGGGGCCCTCTCTGGAAACACCATATATTTT. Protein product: CATVGALSGNTIYF.

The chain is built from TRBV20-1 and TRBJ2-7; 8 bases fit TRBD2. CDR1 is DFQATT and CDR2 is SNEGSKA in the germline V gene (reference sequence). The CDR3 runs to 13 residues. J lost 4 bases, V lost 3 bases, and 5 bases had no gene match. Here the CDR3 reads CSASPGRGYEQYF. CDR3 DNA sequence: TGCAGTGCTAGTCCCGGGAGGGGGTACGAGCAGTACTTC.

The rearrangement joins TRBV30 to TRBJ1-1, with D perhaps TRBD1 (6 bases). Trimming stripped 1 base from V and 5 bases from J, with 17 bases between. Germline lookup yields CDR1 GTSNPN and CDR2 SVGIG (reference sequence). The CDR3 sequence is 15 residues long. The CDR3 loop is CAWSGKQGFRTEAFF. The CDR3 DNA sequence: TGTGCCTGGAGTGGGAAACAGGGATTTCGAACTGAAGCTTTCTTT.

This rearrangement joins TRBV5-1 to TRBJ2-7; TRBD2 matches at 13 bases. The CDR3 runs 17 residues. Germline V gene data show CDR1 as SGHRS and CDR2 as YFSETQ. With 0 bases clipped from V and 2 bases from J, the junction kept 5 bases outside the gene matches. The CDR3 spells CASSLGLAGGPTYEQYF. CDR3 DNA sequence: TGCGCCAGCAGCTTGGGACTAGCGGGGGGCCCTACCTACGAGCAGTACTTC.

The CDR3 DNA reads TGTGCCAGCAGCTTAGGGACAGGGAAGGAATTTCCCCAGCATTTT. Amino acid sequence: CASSLGTGKEFPQHF. This chain links TRBV7-2 with TRBJ1-5; 8 nucleotides match TRBD1. This CDR3 has 15 residues. Germline assignment: CDR1 SGHTA and CDR2 FQGNSA. The junction had 9 bases not matched to a gene; V was cut back by 1 base and J by 10 bases. The whole variable domain, remainder taken from reference TRBV7-2 and TRBJ1-5, is GAGVSQSPSNKVTEKGKDVELRCDPISGHTALYWYRQSLGQGLEFLIYFQGNSAPDKSGLPSDRFSAERTGGSVSTLTIQRTQQEDSAVYLCASSLGTGKEFPQHFGDGTRLSIL.

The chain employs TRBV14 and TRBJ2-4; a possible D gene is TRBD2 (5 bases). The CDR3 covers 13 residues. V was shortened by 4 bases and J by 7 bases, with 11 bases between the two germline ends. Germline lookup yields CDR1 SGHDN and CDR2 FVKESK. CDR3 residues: CASSLRGWNIQYF. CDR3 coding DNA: TGTGCCAGCAGCCTCAGAGGGTGGAACATTCAGTACTTC. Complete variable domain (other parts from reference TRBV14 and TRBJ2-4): EAGVTQFPSHSVIEKGQTVTLRCDPISGHDNLYWYRRVMGKEIKFLLHFVKESKQDESGMPNNRFLAERTGGTYSTLKVQPAELEDSGVYFCASSLRGWNIQYFGAGTRLSVL.

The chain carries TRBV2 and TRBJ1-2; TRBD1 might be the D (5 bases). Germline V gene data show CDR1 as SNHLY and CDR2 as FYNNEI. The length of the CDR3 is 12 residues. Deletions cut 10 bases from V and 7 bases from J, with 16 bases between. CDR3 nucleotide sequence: TGTGCCACTTATCTCTCGGGGGTTGGCTACACCTTC. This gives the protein CATYLSGVGYTF.

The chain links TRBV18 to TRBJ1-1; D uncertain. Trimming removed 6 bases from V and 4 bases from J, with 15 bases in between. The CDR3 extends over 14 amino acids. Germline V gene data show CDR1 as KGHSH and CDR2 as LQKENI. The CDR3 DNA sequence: TGTGCCAGCTCCCCTCGCGGCGGGATCACTGAAGCTTTCTTT. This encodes CASSPRGGITEAFF.

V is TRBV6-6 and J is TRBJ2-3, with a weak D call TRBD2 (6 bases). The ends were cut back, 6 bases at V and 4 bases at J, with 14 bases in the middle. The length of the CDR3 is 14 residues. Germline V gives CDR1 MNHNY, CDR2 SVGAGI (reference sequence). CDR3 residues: CASRRGGNPDTQYF. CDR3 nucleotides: TGTGCCAGCAGGCGGGGCGGGAACCCAGATACGCAGTATTTT.

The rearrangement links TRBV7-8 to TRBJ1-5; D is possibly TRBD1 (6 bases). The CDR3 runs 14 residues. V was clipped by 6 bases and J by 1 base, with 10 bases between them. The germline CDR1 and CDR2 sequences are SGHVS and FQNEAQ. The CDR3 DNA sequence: TGTGCCAGCAGTTTTCAGGGGAGCAATCAGCCCCAGCATTTT. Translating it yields CASSFQGSNQPQHF. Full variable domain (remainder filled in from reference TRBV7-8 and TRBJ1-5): GAGVSQSPRYKVAKRGQDVALRCDPISGHVSLFWYQQALGQGPEFLTYFQNEAQLDKSGLPSDRFFAERPEGSVSTLKIQRTQQEDSAVYLCASSFQGSNQPQHFGDGTRLSIL.

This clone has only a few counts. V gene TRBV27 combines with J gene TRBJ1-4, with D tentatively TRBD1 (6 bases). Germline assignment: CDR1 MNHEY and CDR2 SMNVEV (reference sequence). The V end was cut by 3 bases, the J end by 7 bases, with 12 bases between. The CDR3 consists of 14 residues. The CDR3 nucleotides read TGTGCCAGCAGTTTTCTAGGGGGTAGTGAAAAACTGTTTTTT. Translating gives CASSFLGGSEKLFF.

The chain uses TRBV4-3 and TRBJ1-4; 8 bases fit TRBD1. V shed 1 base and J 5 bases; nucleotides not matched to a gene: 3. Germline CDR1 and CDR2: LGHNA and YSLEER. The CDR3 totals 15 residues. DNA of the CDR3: TGCGCCAGCAGCCAAGGGGACAGGTTAAATGAAAAACTGTTTTTT. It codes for CASSQGDRLNEKLFF.

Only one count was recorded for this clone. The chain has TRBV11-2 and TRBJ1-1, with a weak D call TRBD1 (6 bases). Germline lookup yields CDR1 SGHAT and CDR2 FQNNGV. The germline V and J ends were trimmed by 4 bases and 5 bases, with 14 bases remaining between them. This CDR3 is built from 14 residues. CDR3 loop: CASSWGRGGTEAFF. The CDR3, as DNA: TGTGCCAGCAGCTGGGGCAGGGGAGGGACTGAAGCTTTCTTT. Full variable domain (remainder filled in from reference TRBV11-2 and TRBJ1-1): EAGVAQSPRYKIIEKRQSVAFWCNPISGHATLYWYQQILGQGPKLLIQFQNNGVVDDSQLPKDRFSAERLKGVDSTLKIQPAKLEDSAVYLCASSWGRGGTEAFFGQGTRLTVV.

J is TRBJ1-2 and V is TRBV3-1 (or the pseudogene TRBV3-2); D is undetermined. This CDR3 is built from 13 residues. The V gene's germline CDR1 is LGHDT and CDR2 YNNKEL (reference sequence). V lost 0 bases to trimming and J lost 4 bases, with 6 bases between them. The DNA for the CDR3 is TGTGCCAGCAGCCAAGAAGGAGCCTATGGCTACACCTTC. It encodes CASSQEGAYGYTF.

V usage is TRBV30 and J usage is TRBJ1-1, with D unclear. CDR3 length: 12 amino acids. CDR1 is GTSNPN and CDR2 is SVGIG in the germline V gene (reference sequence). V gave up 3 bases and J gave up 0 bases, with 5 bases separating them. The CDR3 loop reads CAWSPLNTEAFF. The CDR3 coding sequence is TGTGCCTGGAGCCCATTGAACACTGAAGCTTTCTTT.

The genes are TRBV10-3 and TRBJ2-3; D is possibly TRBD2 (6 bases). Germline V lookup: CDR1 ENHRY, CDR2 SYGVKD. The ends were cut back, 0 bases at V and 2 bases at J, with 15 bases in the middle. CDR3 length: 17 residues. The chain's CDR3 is CAISESGWAGPTDTQYF. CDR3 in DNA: TGTGCCATCAGTGAGTCGGGGTGGGCGGGACCCACAGATACGCAGTATTTT.

CDR3: CASSLDGAPDGPQHF. CDR3 bases: TGCGCCAGCAGCTTGGATGGGGCCCCAGACGGACCCCAGCATTTT. The rearrangement uses TRBV5-1 and TRBJ1-5, with a possible D match to TRBD1 (5 bases). CDR1 is SGHRS and CDR2 is YFSETQ in the germline V gene. V was cut by 0 bases and J by 10 bases, with 17 bases left in between. CDR3 length: 15 residues.

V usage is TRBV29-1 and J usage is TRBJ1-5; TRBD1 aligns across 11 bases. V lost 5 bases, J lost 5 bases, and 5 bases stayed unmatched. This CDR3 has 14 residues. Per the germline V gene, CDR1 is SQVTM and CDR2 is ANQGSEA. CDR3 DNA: TGCAGCGTTCGGACAGGGGGCGTCTATCAGCCCCAGCATTTT. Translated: CSVRTGGVYQPQHF.

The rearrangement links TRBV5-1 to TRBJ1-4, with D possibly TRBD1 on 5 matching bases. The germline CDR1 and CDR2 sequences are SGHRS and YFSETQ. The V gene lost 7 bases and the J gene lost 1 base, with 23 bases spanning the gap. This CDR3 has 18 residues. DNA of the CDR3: TGCGCCAGCCTCGGGAGGCAGGGACGAGTCGGAACTAATGAAAAACTGTTTTTT. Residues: CASLGRQGRVGTNEKLFF.

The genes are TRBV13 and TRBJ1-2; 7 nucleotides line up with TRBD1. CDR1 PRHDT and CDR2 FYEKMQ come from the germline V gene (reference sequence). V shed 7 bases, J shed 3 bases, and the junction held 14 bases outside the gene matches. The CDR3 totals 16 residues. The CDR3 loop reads CASTERTGSFHYGYTF. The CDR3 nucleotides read TGTGCCAGCACCGAACGGACAGGTTCTTTCCACTATGGCTACACCTTC.

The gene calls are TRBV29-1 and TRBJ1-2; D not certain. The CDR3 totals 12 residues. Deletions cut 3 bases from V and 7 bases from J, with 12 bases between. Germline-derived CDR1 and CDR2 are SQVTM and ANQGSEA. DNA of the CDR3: TGCAGCGTTGACGCTGCACTAATTGGCTACACCTTC. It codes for CSVDAALIGYTF.

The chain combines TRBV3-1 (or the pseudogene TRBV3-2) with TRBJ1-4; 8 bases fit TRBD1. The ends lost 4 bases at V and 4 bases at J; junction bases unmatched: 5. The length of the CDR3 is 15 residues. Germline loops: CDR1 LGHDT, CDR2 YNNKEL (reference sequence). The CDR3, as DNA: TGTGCCAGCAGCCGGCAGACAGGGGTTAATGAAAAACTGTTTTTT. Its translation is CASSRQTGVNEKLFF.

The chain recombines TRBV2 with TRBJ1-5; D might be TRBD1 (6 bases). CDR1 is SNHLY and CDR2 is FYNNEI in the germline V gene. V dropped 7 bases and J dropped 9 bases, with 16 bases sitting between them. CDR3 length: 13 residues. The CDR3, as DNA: TGTGCCAGCAAGGGGTGGGGGCCACGGCCCCAGCATTTT. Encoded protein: CASKGWGPRPQHF.

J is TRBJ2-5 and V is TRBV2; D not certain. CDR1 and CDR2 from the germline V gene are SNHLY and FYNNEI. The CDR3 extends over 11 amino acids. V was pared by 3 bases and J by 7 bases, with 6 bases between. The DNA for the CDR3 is TGTGCCAGCAGTGATTCGGGGACCCAGTACTTC. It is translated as CASSDSGTQYF.

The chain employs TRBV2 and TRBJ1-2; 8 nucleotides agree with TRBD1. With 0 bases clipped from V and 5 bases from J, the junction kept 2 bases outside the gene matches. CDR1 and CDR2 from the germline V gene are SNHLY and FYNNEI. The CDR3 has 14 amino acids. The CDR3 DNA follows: TGTGCCAGCAGTGAAGCTCGGACAGGGTATGGCTACACCTTC. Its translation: CASSEARTGYGYTF.

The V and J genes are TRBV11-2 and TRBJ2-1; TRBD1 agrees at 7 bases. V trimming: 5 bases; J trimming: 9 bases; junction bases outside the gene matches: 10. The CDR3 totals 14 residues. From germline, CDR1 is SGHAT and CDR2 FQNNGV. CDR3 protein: CASSGTVGYGEQFF. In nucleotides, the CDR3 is TGTGCCAGCAGCGGGACAGTAGGCTACGGTGAGCAGTTCTTC.

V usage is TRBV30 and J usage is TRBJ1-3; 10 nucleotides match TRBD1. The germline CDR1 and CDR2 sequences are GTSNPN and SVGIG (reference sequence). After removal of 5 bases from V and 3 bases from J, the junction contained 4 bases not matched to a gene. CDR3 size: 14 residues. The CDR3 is CAWSGQGDGNTIYF. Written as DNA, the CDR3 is TGTGCCTGGTCAGGACAGGGGGATGGAAACACCATATATTTT.

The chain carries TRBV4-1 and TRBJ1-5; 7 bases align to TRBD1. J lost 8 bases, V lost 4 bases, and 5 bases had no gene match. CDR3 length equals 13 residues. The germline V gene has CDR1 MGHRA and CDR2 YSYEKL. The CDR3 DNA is TGCGCCAGCAGCCGAGGGGGCCTGGAGCCCCAGCATTTT. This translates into CASSRGGLEPQHF.

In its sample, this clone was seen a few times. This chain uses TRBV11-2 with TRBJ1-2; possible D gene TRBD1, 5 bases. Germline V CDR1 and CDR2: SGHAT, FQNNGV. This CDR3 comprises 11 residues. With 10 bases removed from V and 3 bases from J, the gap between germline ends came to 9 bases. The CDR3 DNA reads TGTGCCATCATAGGGGACTATGGCTACACCTTC. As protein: CAIIGDYGYTF.